In this sample, the clone carrying this TCR beta chain turned up many times. Its antigen is unknown. The sample is drawn from a study of CD8 T cells in ankylosing spondylitis. General study findings and limits: Disease-linked clones bore a CD8+ phenotype, appearing relatively rarely in peripheral blood. From matched ankylosing spondylitis synovial fluid, disease-linked clones were reportedly recovered at significantly enriched levels. Blood from ankylosing spondylitis patients appeared to carry a characteristic roughly eight-variant TCR beta motif.

TCRdb independently ran MiXCR on the 5' RACE reads; one entry per CDR3 protein. The sample yields more than 150,000 distinct CDR3 sequences, about 20% seen once. This TCR derives from a male donor under 30 with ankylosing spondylitis or in good health (not recorded which). Sequenced material: blood, either unsorted or a sorted T cell fraction (not recorded which).

The CDR3 reads CASSQDVATNEKLFF. The DNA for the CDR3 is TGTGCCAGCAGCCAAGATGTCGCAACTAATGAAAAACTGTTTTTT. This chain joins TRBV3-1 and TRBJ1-4; D unresolved. The CDR3 runs to 15 residues. V was clipped by 0 bases and J by 0 bases, with 5 bases between them. CDR1 is LGHDT and CDR2 is YNNKEL in the germline V gene (reference sequence).